Presented here are 2 T cell receptor beta chains from one specimen sequenced in a study of T-cell memory formation after mild COVID-19. Via MiXCR, TCRdb re-called the 5' RACE reads, giving one row per CDR3 protein. Found here are about 130,000 distinct CDR3 sequences, about 5.9% of them singletons; the top ten hold approximately 2%. Sequenced: PBMCs or a T cell subset sorted from them (not recorded which). These receptor sequences come from an adult woman who had mild COVID-19 (a few samples of this study predate the infection). Cell type and time point are not known.

V gene TRBV20-1 combines with J gene TRBJ1-2; D gene ambiguous. Germline loops: CDR1 DFQATT, CDR2 SNEGSKA (reference sequence). The V and J ends lost 1 base and 5 bases respectively, with 14 bases between them. The CDR3 spans 14 residues. The CDR3 DNA sequence: TGCAGTGCTAGAGCGGATCGGGCTGCTTATGGCTACACCTTC. It encodes CSARADRAAYGYTF.

There are many counts of this clonotype. The rearrangement links TRBV5-1 to TRBJ2-2; the D gene could be TRBD1 or TRBD2 (6 bases each). Germline V lookup: CDR1 SGHRS, CDR2 YFSETQ. The CDR3 contains 13 residues. Deletions cut 6 bases from V and 3 bases from J, with 9 bases between. Here the CDR3 reads CASKEGDTGELFF. The CDR3 DNA is TGCGCCAGCAAGGAGGGGGACACCGGGGAGCTGTTTTTT.